The 12 T cell receptor beta chains below come from one sample, sequenced in a study of OX40 agonist ivuxolimab in advanced cancers. Libraries were prepared by immunoSEQ multiplex PCR; TCRdb keeps only in-frame clonotypes and omits some of them. The sample holds 65,000 to 75,000 clones, roughly 80% seen once. The material sequenced was CD4+ or CD8+ T cells sorted from blood, taken in a trial of the OX40 agonist ivuxolimab. Source of these receptors: an adult with an advanced solid tumor such as melanoma, head and neck, liver or kidney cancer.

V gene TRBV6-5 combines with J gene TRBJ1-2; TRBD1 aligns across 8 bases. The V gene's germline CDR1 is MNHEY and CDR2 SVGAGI. The CDR3 covers 15 residues. V trimming: 0 bases; J trimming: 4 bases; junction bases outside the gene matches: 4. CDR3 protein: CASSYSPGQAYGYTF. CDR3 sequence (DNA): TGTGCCAGCAGTTACTCTCCGGGACAGGCCTATGGCTACACCTTC.

J is TRBJ2-5 and V is TRBV7-2, with 7 nucleotides matching TRBD1. Germline CDR1 and CDR2: SGHTA and FQGNSA. This CDR3 has 15 residues. V shed 1 base, J shed 5 bases, and the junction held 7 bases outside the gene matches. The CDR3 region is CASSLEAQGVETQYF. The DNA for the CDR3 is TGTGCCAGCAGCTTAGAGGCCCAGGGGGTCGAGACCCAGTACTTC.

This clone was counted between two and nine times. The V call is TRBV6-6, the J call TRBJ2-5; TRBD1 matches 7 bases. Germline V gene data show CDR1 as MNHNY and CDR2 as SVGAGI (reference sequence). V lost 6 bases, J lost 3 bases, and 4 bases stayed unmatched. The CDR3 consists of 13 residues. CDR3 DNA sequence: TGTGCCAGCAGGCGTGGGACAGAAGAGACCCAGTACTTC. This translates into CASRRGTEETQYF.

The V and J genes are TRBV27 and TRBJ1-3; D is possibly TRBD1 (6 bases). Trimming stripped 6 bases from V and 0 bases from J, with 6 bases between. CDR3 size: 13 residues. CDR1 MNHEY and CDR2 SMNVEV come from the germline V gene (reference sequence). CDR3 loop: CASRDSSGNTIYF. For the CDR3, the DNA is TGTGCCAGCAGGGACAGCTCTGGAAACACCATATATTTT.

This clone was counted once. This chain joins TRBV20-1 and TRBJ2-2; D unresolved. Trimming took off 5 bases at V and 4 bases at J, with 5 bases between the two ends. The germline gives CDR1 DFQATT, CDR2 SNEGSKA (reference sequence). CDR3 length equals 11 residues. As DNA, the CDR3 is TGCAGTGCTCCCAGCACCGGGGAGCTGTTTTTT. Its protein is CSAPSTGELFF.

The chain carries TRBV5-1 and TRBJ1-4, with a possible D match to TRBD1 (6 bases). CDR3 length equals 15 residues. V lost 3 bases to trimming and J lost 8 bases, with 17 bases between them. The germline CDR1 and CDR2 sequences are SGHRS and YFSETQ. CDR3 in DNA: TGCGCCAGCAGCTGGGGGACAATGGATAAGGAAAAACTGTTTTTT. This codes for CASSWGTMDKEKLFF.

V gene TRBV19 combines with J gene TRBJ2-1; 7 bases line up with TRBD2. J lost 0 bases, V lost 4 bases, and 0 bases had no gene match. In germline, CDR1 is LNHDA, CDR2 SQIVND (reference sequence). The CDR3 runs 14 residues. The CDR3 region has the DNA TGTGCCAGTAGTAGCGGGGGCTCCTACAATGAGCAGTTCTTC. It translates to CASSSGGSYNEQFF.

The rearrangement links TRBV5-1 to TRBJ2-3, with D unclear. The CDR3 covers 16 residues. Trimming shortened V by 0 bases and J by 0 bases, and 11 bases separated the two germline ends. Germline CDR1 reads SGHRS; CDR2 reads YFSETQ. The chain's CDR3 is CASSLEGLGSTDTQYF. The DNA for the CDR3 is TGCGCCAGCAGCTTGGAGGGCCTGGGGAGCACAGATACGCAGTATTTT.

The chain carries TRBV18 and TRBJ1-5, with 8 nucleotides matching TRBD1. Trimming took 3 bases from V and 4 from J; bases not matched to a gene: 2. Germline CDR1 is KGHSH and CDR2 is LQKENI. This CDR3 comprises 14 residues. Here the CDR3 reads CASSPDRGNQPQHF. The CDR3, as DNA: TGTGCCAGCTCACCCGACAGGGGAAATCAGCCCCAGCATTTT.

The chain couples TRBV5-1 to TRBJ1-5; D might be TRBD1 (6 bases). Trimming stripped 0 bases from V and 5 bases from J, with 12 bases between. The CDR3 has 15 residues. Germline CDR1 and CDR2: SGHRS and YFSETQ. The CDR3 bases are TGCGCCAGCAGCTTGGACGGGACAACTGATCAGCCCCAGCATTTT. It translates to CASSLDGTTDQPQHF.

The chain recombines TRBV11-1 with TRBJ1-4; D unresolved. This CDR3 is built from 13 residues. V was shortened by 4 bases and J by 8 bases, with 11 bases between the two germline ends. CDR1 and CDR2 from the germline V gene are SGHAT and FQDESV (reference sequence). CDR3: CASSSNPGEKLFF. The CDR3 DNA is TGTGCCAGCAGCTCCAACCCGGGAGAAAAACTGTTTTTT.

V is TRBV18 and J is TRBJ2-7; possibly TRBD2 for D (5 bases). Germline values: CDR1 KGHSH, CDR2 LQKENI. Trimming cost V 0 bases and J 5 bases, with 17 bases left between them. CDR3 length: 16 amino acids. In nucleotides, the CDR3 is TGTGCCAGCTCACCACCGGTGAGCGGTCTGGGTGACGAGCAGTACTTC. This codes for CASSPPVSGLGDEQYF.